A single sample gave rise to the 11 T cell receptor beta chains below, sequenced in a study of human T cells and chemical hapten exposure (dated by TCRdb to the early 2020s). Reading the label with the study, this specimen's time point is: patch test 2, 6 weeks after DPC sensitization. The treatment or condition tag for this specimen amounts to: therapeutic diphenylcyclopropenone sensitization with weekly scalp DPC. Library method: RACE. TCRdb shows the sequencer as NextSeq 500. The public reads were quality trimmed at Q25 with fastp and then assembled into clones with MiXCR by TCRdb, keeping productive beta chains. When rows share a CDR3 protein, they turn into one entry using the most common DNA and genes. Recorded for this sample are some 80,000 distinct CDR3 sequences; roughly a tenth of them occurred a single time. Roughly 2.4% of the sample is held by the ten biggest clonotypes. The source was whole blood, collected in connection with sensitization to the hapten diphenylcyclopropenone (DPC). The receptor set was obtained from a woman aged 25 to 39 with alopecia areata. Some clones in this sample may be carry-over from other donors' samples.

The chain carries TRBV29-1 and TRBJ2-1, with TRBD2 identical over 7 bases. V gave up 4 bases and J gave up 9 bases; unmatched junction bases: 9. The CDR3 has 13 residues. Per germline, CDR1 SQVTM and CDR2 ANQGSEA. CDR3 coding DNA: TGCAGCGTTGTTCGGGACTACTTCGGTGAGCAGTTCTTC. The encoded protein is CSVVRDYFGEQFF.

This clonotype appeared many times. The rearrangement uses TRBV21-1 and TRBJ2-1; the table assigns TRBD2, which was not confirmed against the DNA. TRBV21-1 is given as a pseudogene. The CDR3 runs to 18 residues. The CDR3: CASASGTSGSRGYNEQFF. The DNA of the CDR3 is TGTGCCAGCGCCTCCGGGACTAGCGGGAGCAGGGGGTACAATGAGCAGTTCTTC.

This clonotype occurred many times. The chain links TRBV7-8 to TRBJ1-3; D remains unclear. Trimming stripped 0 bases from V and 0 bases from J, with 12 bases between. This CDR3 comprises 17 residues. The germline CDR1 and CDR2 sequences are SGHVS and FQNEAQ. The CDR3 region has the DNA TGTGCCAGCAGCTTAGCGAGTGGCCAGTACTCTGGAAACACCATATATTTT. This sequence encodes CASSLASGQYSGNTIYF.

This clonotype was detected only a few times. CDR3 DNA sequence: TGTGCCAGCAGTGAAGCGGGACAGCACGTGGCCCCCGGGTTCTTC. It yields the protein CASSEAGQHVAPGFF. V usage is TRBV2 and J usage is TRBJ2-1; TRBD1 aligns across 7 bases. This CDR3 has 15 amino acids. V trimming: 0 bases; J trimming: 15 bases; junction bases outside the gene matches: 14. Germline V gene data show CDR1 as SNHLY and CDR2 as FYNNEI.

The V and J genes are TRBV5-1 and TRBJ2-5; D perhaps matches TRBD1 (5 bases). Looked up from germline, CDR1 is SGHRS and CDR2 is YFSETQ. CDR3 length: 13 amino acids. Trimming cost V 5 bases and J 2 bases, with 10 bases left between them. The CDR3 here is CASSPGIQETQYF. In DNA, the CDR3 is TGCGCCAGCAGTCCAGGGATTCAAGAGACCCAGTACTTC.

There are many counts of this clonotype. The CDR3 DNA reads as TGTGCCAGCAGCCCCCGTGGGTTTAGCACAGATACGCAGTATTTT. Protein product: CASSPRGFSTDTQYF. This chain uses TRBV7-8 with TRBJ2-3; D is uncertain. V shed 5 bases and J shed 0 bases, with 12 bases lying between them. CDR1 is SGHVS and CDR2 is FQNEAQ in the germline V gene. The length of the CDR3 is 15 residues.

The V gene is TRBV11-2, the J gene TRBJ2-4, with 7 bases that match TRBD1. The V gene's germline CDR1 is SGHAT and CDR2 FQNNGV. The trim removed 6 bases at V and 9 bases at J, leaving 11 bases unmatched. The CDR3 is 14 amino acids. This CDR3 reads CASSSKGAPIIQYF. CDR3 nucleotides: TGTGCCAGCAGTTCAAAGGGGGCGCCGATCATTCAGTACTTC.

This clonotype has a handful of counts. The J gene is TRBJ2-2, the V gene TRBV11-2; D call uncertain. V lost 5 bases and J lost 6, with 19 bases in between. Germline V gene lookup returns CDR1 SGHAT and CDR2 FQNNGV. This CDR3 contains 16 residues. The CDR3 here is CASSAEDPTGAGELFF. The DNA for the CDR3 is TGTGCCAGCAGCGCAGAAGACCCTACTGGGGCCGGGGAGCTGTTTTTT.

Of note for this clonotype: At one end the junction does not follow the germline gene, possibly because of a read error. The CDR3 bases are TGCAGCGTTGACAGGGGGCAATTAGGCTTCACCTTC. Translated: CSVDRGQLGFTF. The chain couples TRBV29-1 to TRBJ1-2, with TRBD1 identical over 8 bases. Germline-derived CDR1 and CDR2 are SQVTM and ANQGSEA. This CDR3 is built from 12 residues. The full variable domain, with the rest looked up from reference TRBV29-1 and TRBJ1-2, is SAVISQKPSRDICQRGTSLTIQCQVDSQVTMMFWYRQQPGQSLTLIATANQGSEATYESGFVIDKFPISRPNLTFSTLTVSNMSPEDSSIYLCSVDRGQLGFTFGSGTRLTVV.

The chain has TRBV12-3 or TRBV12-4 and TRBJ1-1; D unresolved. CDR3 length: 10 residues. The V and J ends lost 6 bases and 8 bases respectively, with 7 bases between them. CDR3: CASSAEEAFF. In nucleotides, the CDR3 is TGTGCCAGCAGCGCAGAAGAAGCTTTCTTT.

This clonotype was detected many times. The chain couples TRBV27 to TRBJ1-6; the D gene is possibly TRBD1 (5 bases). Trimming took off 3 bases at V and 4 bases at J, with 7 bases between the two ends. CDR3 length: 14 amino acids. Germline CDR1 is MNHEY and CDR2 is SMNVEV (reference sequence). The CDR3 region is CASSLRGYNSPLHF. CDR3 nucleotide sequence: TGTGCCAGCAGTTTGAGGGGATATAATTCACCCCTCCACTTT.